These 17 T cell receptor beta chains share one sample of origin, sequenced in a study of T-cell reconstitution after alpha-beta-depleted transplantation in children (dated by TCRdb to 2016 to 2017). The treatment or condition label for this specimen denotes: allogeneic hematopoietic cell transplantation with graft depleted of TCRalphabeta T cells and CD19 B cells. Receptor libraries were prepared by PCR. The sequencer listed for this sample is Illumina HiSeq 2500. To normalize quantification of the TCRbeta repertoire, the TCR libraries were built with molecular barcoding that relied on unique molecular identifiers. Clones were called with MiXCR by TCRdb after fastp trimmed the public reads at Q25, and only in-frame beta chains were retained. Under each unique CDR3 protein, matching rows form one entry showing the most common genes and DNA. This sample lists some 300,000 distinct CDR3 sequences; 9.5% to 13% were detected once. Just under 7.5% of the sample is held by the ten biggest clonotypes.

This specimen consisted of PBMCs, obtained before TCRalphabeta/CD19-depleted stem cell transplant. The receptors were gathered from a boy in the first two years of life with acute myeloid leukemia, due to receive a stem cell transplant.

This clonotype was detected a few times. The V and J genes are TRBV12-3 or TRBV12-4 and TRBJ2-1; 12 nucleotides line up with TRBD2. CDR3 length: 16 residues. Losses at the gene ends were 6 bases for V and 8 bases for J; bases not matched to a gene: 11. The CDR3 sequence is CASRPSGRAGMDEQFF. The CDR3 nucleotides read TGTGCCAGCAGACCTAGCGGGAGGGCCGGGATGGATGAGCAGTTCTTC.

This chain uses TRBV7-3 with TRBJ1-1, with TRBD1 as a possible D gene (5 bases). The CDR3 is 15 residues long. CDR1 and CDR2 from the germline V gene are SGHTA and FQGTGA. V lost 5 bases and J lost 5, with 18 bases in between. The CDR3 DNA follows: TGTGCCAGCAGCCTTCAGGGTCAAGGAAGAACTGAAGCTTTCTTT. Its protein product is CASSLQGQGRTEAFF.

This chain uses TRBV12-5 with TRBJ2-3, with 8 bases fitting TRBD2. This CDR3 comprises 15 residues. Losses at the gene ends were 1 base for V and 5 bases for J; bases not matched to a gene: 5. CDR1 and CDR2 from the germline V gene are LGHNT and FRNRAP. As DNA, the CDR3 is TGTGCTAGTGGTTTGGCAGCGGGAGCTATAGATACGCAGTATTTT. This codes for CASGLAAGAIDTQYF.

This clonotype was detected ten times or more. The chain combines TRBV25-1 with TRBJ2-7, with D possibly being TRBD1 or TRBD2 (5 bases each). V was shortened by 4 bases and J by 6 bases, with 13 bases between the two germline ends. Germline V gene lookup returns CDR1 MGHDK and CDR2 SYGVNS. The length of the CDR3 is 13 residues. The CDR3 nucleotides read TGTGCCAGCAGTGGGGGGAAAACTGGCGAGCAGTACTTC. This sequence encodes CASSGGKTGEQYF.

The V and J genes are TRBV20-1 and TRBJ2-7; 9 bases align to TRBD2. The germline CDR1 and CDR2 sequences are DFQATT and SNEGSKA (reference sequence). This CDR3 has 12 residues. Trimming removed 6 bases from V and 6 bases from J; junction bases left unmatched: 6. CDR3 loop: CSAGGLAAEQYF. In nucleotides, the CDR3 is TGCAGTGCCGGGGGACTAGCCGCCGAGCAGTACTTC.

This clonotype was seen only a few times. Its ends do not fully match the called genes, so a read error is possible. This rearrangement joins TRBV7-2 to TRBJ2-1, with D uncertain. Germline CDR1 SGHTA, CDR2 FQGNSA. The CDR3 contains 8 residues. CDR3 region: CASSLAVF. In DNA form, the CDR3 reads TGTGCCAGCAGCTTAGCGGTCTTC.

The chain recombines TRBV7-8 with TRBJ2-7; TRBD2 agrees at 9 bases. V gave up 8 bases and J gave up 7 bases; unmatched junction bases: 12. This CDR3 comprises 14 residues. The germline V gene has CDR1 SGHVS and CDR2 FQNEAQ. CDR3 coding DNA: TGTGCCAGCGGGTCCGGGACTAGCAAAAGGGAGCAGTACTTC. Encoded protein: CASGSGTSKREQYF.

This clonotype has a count of ten or more. V gene TRBV6-5 combines with J gene TRBJ2-7; no clear D gene. V was cut by 3 bases and J by 3 bases, with 15 bases left in between. Germline CDR1 reads MNHEY; CDR2 reads SVGAGI. CDR3 length equals 15 residues. CDR3 region: CASSYTPPGGYEQYF. As DNA, the CDR3 is TGTGCCAGCAGTTATACTCCGCCGGGCGGCTACGAGCAGTACTTC.

This clonotype was observed many times. J is TRBJ2-1 and V is TRBV27; 11 bases are shared with TRBD2. Germline CDR1 reads MNHEY; CDR2 reads SMNVEV (reference sequence). CDR3 length equals 14 residues. The J segment lost 7 bases and the V segment lost 5 bases, leaving 4 bases of the junction unmatched. Here the CDR3 DNA reads TGTGCCAGCAGTCATAGACTAGCGGGAAATGAGCAGTTCTTC. The encoded protein is CASSHRLAGNEQFF.

The table lists this clonotype with many counts. V and J are TRBV6-1 and TRBJ2-1, with D possibly called TRBD1 or TRBD2 (5 bases each). Germline CDR1 and CDR2: MNHNS and SASEGT. The CDR3 sequence is 16 residues long. V lost 4 bases, J lost 4 bases, and 17 bases lay in between. CDR3 sequence (DNA): TGTGCCAGCAGTGGCAGTTTTCTGAGGGGTTACAATGAGCAGTTCTTC. Its protein is CASSGSFLRGYNEQFF.

This clonotype was observed at least ten times. The chain employs TRBV20-1 and TRBJ2-7; TRBD1 or TRBD2 may be the D gene (5 bases each). Trimming took 4 bases from V and 0 from J, leaving 10 bases between them. CDR3 length: 13 residues. Germline lookup yields CDR1 DFQATT and CDR2 SNEGSKA (reference sequence). The CDR3 loop is CSATRDVSYEQYF. CDR3 sequence (DNA): TGCAGTGCTACTCGGGACGTCTCCTACGAGCAGTACTTC.

The chain couples TRBV6-1 to TRBJ2-2; D is unresolved. Per the germline V gene, CDR1 is MNHNS and CDR2 is SASEGT. Trimming shortened V by 6 bases and J by 5 bases, and 16 bases separated the two germline ends. This CDR3 is built from 15 residues. DNA for the CDR3: TGTGCCAGCAGCAAGCAGAGGAGAAAGACCGGGGAGCTGTTTTTT. It yields the protein CASSKQRRKTGELFF.

This clonotype was picked up many times. J is TRBJ2-2 and V is TRBV7-3; no reliable D call. Germline-derived CDR1 and CDR2 are SGHTA and FQGTGA. V lost 5 bases and J 7 bases, leaving 8 bases between the germline ends. CDR3 length: 12 residues. CDR3 amino acids: CASSPRRGELFF. The CDR3 nucleotides read TGTGCCAGCAGCCCCCGGCGCGGGGAGCTGTTTTTT.

This clonotype was found many times. The rearrangement joins TRBV28 to TRBJ2-7; no reliable D call. The CDR3 is 14 residues long. V was shortened by 4 bases and J by 2 bases, with 12 bases between the two germline ends. Germline assignment: CDR1 MDHEN and CDR2 SYDVKM. CDR3 DNA: TGTGCCAGCAGTTATCTTGCAGGCCCCTACGAGCAGTACTTC. It translates to CASSYLAGPYEQYF.

As concerns this clonotype: Compared with germline, one end of the junction differs, possibly owing to a read error. The chain couples TRBV5-5 to TRBJ2-7; 11 nucleotides agree with TRBD1. This CDR3 has 16 amino acids. Per germline, CDR1 SGHKS and CDR2 YYEKEE (reference sequence). The CDR3 sequence is CTSSRDAGQGAYEQYF. For the CDR3, the DNA is TGTACCAGCAGCAGGGACGCGGGACAGGGGGCCTACGAGCAGTACTTC.

This clonotype has a count of ten or more. The rearrangement uses TRBV12-3 or TRBV12-4 and TRBJ1-4; TRBD1 matches at 9 bases. The CDR3 is made up of 14 amino acids. V lost 6 bases, J lost 7 bases, and 6 bases stayed unmatched. The CDR3 protein is CASRQDRGGEKLFF. The CDR3, as DNA: TGTGCCAGCAGACAGGACAGGGGCGGTGAAAAACTGTTTTTT.

This chain connects TRBV19 to TRBJ2-1, with TRBD2 identical over 8 bases. The CDR3 runs 16 residues. Trimming cost V 6 bases and J 0 bases; bases outside gene matches: 7. Germline CDR1 LNHDA, CDR2 SQIVND (reference sequence). CDR3 DNA: TGTGCCAGTAGCCCTTTTAGCGGGGCCTCCTACAATGAGCAGTTCTTC. As protein: CASSPFSGASYNEQFF.